This TCR beta chain is drawn from a study of shared clonotypes between healthy human individuals. The protocol was immunoSEQ multiplex PCR, while the TCRdb copy is restricted to in-frame clones and leaves out a portion. This table holds a few million clones, over 85% found once. The split of CD4+ cells yielded CD45RA+ naive and CD45RA-negative memory subsets. With regard to this clone: Its matching antigen is unknown. Other DNA sequences in this sample translate to the same CDR3.

General study findings and limits: Across a few donors, naive CD4 shared roughly 5.1%, naive CD8 more than 3%, memory CD4 2% to 2.5%, memory CD8 roughly 0.37%. The expectation was that sequencing depth would affect clonotype sharing among donors.

CDR3 length equals 14 residues. V was pared by 3 bases and J by 4 bases, with 2 bases of the junction left unmatched. The V gene's germline CDR1 is SGHTS and CDR2 YDEGEE. This receptor was taken from a young man in good health. Sequenced input: naive CD4+ T cells sorted from blood. The subset: CD45RA+ positively selected. V usage is TRBV5-8 and J usage is TRBJ2-2, with 8 bases matching TRBD2. CDR3 sequence reads: CASSSGRATGELFF. The CDR3 DNA reads as TGTGCCAGCAGCTCCGGGAGGGCCACCGGGGAGCTGTTTTTT. Together with reference TRBV5-8 and TRBJ2-2, the CDR3 gives the full variable domain: EAGVTQSPTHLIKTRGQQATLRCSPISGHTSVYWYQQALGLGLQFLLWYDEGEERNRGNFPPRFSGRQFPNYSSELNVNALELEDSALYLCASSSGRATGELFFGEGSRLTVL.